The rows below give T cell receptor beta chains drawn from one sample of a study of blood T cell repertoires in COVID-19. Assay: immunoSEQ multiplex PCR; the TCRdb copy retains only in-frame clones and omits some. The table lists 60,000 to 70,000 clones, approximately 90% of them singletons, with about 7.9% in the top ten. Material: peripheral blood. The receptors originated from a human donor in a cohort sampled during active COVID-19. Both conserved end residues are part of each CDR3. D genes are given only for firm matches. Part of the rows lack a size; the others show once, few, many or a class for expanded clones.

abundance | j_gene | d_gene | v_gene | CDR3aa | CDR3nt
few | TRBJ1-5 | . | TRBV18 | CASSPSQGSYSNQPQHF | TGTGCCAGCTCACCCAGTCAGGGATCTTATAGCAATCAGCCCCAGCATTTT
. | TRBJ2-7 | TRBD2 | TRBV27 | CASSLLPGGSTYEQYF | TGTGCCAGCAGTTTACTTCCGGGGGGAAGTACCTACGAGCAGTACTTC
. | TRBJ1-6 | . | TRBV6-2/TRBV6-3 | CASSLSPNSPLHF | TGTGCCAGCAGTCTAAGTCCCAATTCACCCCTCCACTTT
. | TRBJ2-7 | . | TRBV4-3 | CASSRGLASYEQYF | TGCGCCAGCAGCCGAGGACTTGCCTCCTACGAGCAGTACTTC
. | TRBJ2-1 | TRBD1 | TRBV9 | CASSARDRNVGYNEQFF | TGTGCCAGCAGCGCCAGGGACAGGAATGTTGGCTACAATGAGCAGTTCTTC
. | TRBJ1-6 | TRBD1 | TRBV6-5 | CASSGQGNNSPLHF | TGTGCCAGCAGCGGACAGGGGAATAATTCACCCCTCCACTTT
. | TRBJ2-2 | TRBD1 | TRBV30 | CAWRLQGASGELFF | TGTGCCTGGAGGTTGCAGGGGGCATCCGGGGAGCTGTTTTTT
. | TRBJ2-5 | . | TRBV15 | CATSRDRGETQYF | TGTGCCACCAGCAGAGATAGAGGAGAGACCCAGTACTTC
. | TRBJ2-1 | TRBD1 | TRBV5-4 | CASSPPTGGRNEQFF | TGTGCCAGCAGCCCGCCGACAGGGGGCCGGAATGAGCAGTTCTTC
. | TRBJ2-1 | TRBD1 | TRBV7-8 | CASSLDRDNEQFF | TGTGCCAGCAGCCTCGACAGGGACAATGAGCAGTTCTTC
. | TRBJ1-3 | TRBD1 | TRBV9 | CASSGRRGPGNTIYF | TGTGCCAGCAGCGGACGTAGGGGGCCTGGAAACACCATATATTTT
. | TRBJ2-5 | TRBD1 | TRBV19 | CASSLRTGGRRETQYF | TGTGCCAGTAGTTTACGGACAGGGGGTCGGAGGGAGACCCAGTACTTC
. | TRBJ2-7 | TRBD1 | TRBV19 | CASRPSWTGYEQYF | TGTGCCAGTAGACCATCCTGGACAGGGTACGAGCAGTACTTC
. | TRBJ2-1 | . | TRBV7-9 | CASRQGSGNEQFF | TGTGCCAGCAGGCAGGGGTCCGGCAATGAGCAGTTCTTC
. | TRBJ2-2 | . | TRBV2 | CASSENSGTGGAGELFF | TGTGCCAGCAGTGAAAACAGCGGGACAGGTGGGGCCGGGGAGCTGTTTTTT